The 10 T cell receptor beta chains in this list originate from one sample, sequenced in a study of blood T cell repertoires in COVID-19. Method: immunoSEQ multiplex PCR; TCRdb's copy keeps in-frame clones and lacks some. In the table there are some 98,000 clones, under 90% of which are singletons. The source material was peripheral blood. The receptors shown here come from a human donor in a cohort sampled during active COVID-19.

V and J are TRBV28 and TRBJ1-5; D may be TRBD1 (5 bases). The CDR3 is made up of 14 amino acids. V shed 7 bases and J shed 7 bases, with 17 bases lying between them. Per germline, CDR1 MDHEN and CDR2 SYDVKM. Here the CDR3 DNA reads TGTGCCAGCACAACCGCGGGAAGGGGCCAGCCCCAGCATTTT. This translates into CASTTAGRGQPQHF.

The chain carries TRBV3-1 (or the pseudogene TRBV3-2) and TRBJ2-7; TRBD1 matches 9 bases. This CDR3 has 15 residues. The V gene's germline CDR1 is LGHDT and CDR2 YNNKEL (reference sequence). The V and J ends lost 5 bases and 6 bases, in that order; junction bases with no gene match: 11. The DNA of the CDR3 is TGTGCCAGCAGCTTGGGACAGGGTATAATATCCGAGCAGTACTTC. It is translated as CASSLGQGIISEQYF.

The chain joins TRBV28 to TRBJ1-2; 7 nucleotides align to TRBD1. After removal of 5 bases from V and 7 bases from J, the junction contained 10 bases not matched to a gene. This CDR3 contains 14 residues. Germline CDR1 is MDHEN and CDR2 is SYDVKM. CDR3 nucleotides: TGTGCCAGCAGTCAAGCGACAGGGTCTGGTGGCTACACCTTC. Its protein is CASSQATGSGGYTF.

The chain employs TRBV30 and TRBJ2-7; tentatively, D is TRBD2 (7 bases). V was trimmed by 0 bases and J by 5 bases, leaving 11 bases between them. Germline V gene data show CDR1 as GTSNPN and CDR2 as SVGIG (reference sequence). The CDR3 totals 13 residues. In DNA form, the CDR3 reads TGTGCCTGGAGTGTAGGGGGGGAGAACGAGCAGTACTTC. It codes for CAWSVGGENEQYF.

This chain connects TRBV7-6 to TRBJ1-1; no firm D call. The CDR3 contains 12 residues. Trimming left V 5 bases short and J 0 bases short, with 4 bases between. In germline, CDR1 is SGHVS, CDR2 FNYEAQ. In DNA, the CDR3 is TGTGCCAGCAGCCCCATGAACACTGAAGCTTTCTTT. Its translation: CASSPMNTEAFF.

The J gene is TRBJ2-7, the V gene TRBV18, with 7 bases matching TRBD1. J was trimmed by 4 bases and V by 3 bases; bases with no gene match: 6. The CDR3 consists of 14 residues. CDR1 and CDR2 from the germline V gene are KGHSH and LQKENI. The CDR3, as DNA: TGTGCCAGCTCACCGGTACAGGGGATGTACGAGCAGTACTTC. Amino acids: CASSPVQGMYEQYF.

The chain joins TRBV28 to TRBJ1-4, with D uncertain. Trimming left V 3 bases short and J 8 bases short, with 7 bases between. CDR1 and CDR2 (germline): MDHEN, SYDVKM. The CDR3 length is 12 residues. DNA for the CDR3: TGTGCCAGCAGTTTTCCGAGGGAAAAACTGTTTTTT. It specifies CASSFPREKLFF.

V gene TRBV6-5 combines with J gene TRBJ2-1, with 8 bases fitting TRBD1. The V gene's germline CDR1 is MNHEY and CDR2 SVGAGI. This CDR3 is 15 amino acids long. The ends lost 5 bases at V and 2 bases at J; junction bases unmatched: 5. CDR3 nucleotides: TGTGCCAGCAGTCCCGGGACAGGCCCCTACAATGAGCAGTTCTTC. Translation: CASSPGTGPYNEQFF.

The chain combines TRBV6-1 with TRBJ2-7; 7 positions match TRBD2. CDR1 is MNHNS and CDR2 is SASEGT in the germline V gene. J gave up 0 bases and V 2 bases, and 19 bases lay outside the gene matches. This CDR3 spans 20 amino acids. CDR3 sequence reads: CASSESFLRASGTLSYEQYF. As DNA, the CDR3 is TGTGCCAGCAGTGAATCGTTCCTTCGGGCTAGCGGAACGCTCTCCTACGAGCAGTACTTC.

The rearrangement uses TRBV5-1 and TRBJ2-7; D ambiguous. The germline V gene encodes CDR1 SGHRS and CDR2 YFSETQ. This CDR3 is built from 14 residues. V lost 0 bases and J 5 bases, leaving 12 bases between the germline ends. The CDR3 region is CASSLARSGHEQYF. The CDR3 coding sequence is TGCGCCAGCAGCTTGGCACGGTCGGGTCACGAGCAGTACTTC.